This T cell receptor (beta chain) was recovered during a study of T-cell memory formation after mild COVID-19. CDR1 and CDR2 (germline): SQVTM, ANQGSEA. V was clipped by 6 bases and J by 2 bases, with 10 bases between them. This CDR3 region has 12 residues. Study results and caveats: Contracting clones from day 15 to 85 had balanced CD4/CD8; later expanders favoured CD4+. For contracting clones, CD4+ ones sat mainly in CM and EM, CD8+ in EMRA.

Only a few counts were recorded for this clonotype. What it recognizes is unknown. TCRdb itself ran the 5' RACE reads through MiXCR, one entry per CDR3 protein. The sample has 200,000 to 300,000 distinct CDR3 sequences; 16% are singletons. Input material: PBMCs or a T cell subset sorted from them (not recorded which). The rearrangement joins TRBV29-1 to TRBJ2-5; D call uncertain. The clonotype was recovered from a man in his late teens or twenties who had mild COVID-19 (a few samples of this study predate the infection). Cell type and time point are not known. The DNA for the CDR3 is TGCAGCGTCCGATCGGAACAAGAGACCCAGTACTTC. Translation: CSVRSEQETQYF.